This T cell receptor (beta chain) was obtained from a study of blood T cell repertoires in COVID-19. At the level of the study: Donors in the United States, Italy and Spain gave samples during acute or convalescent COVID-19. The analysed material was cDNA or gDNA that came from T cells, B-cell-depleted T cells, or PBMCs.

Germline V gene lookup returns CDR1 SEHNR and CDR2 FQNEAQ (reference sequence). J lost 0 bases, V lost 5 bases, and 4 bases had no gene match. The CDR3 spans 18 residues. Per the study methods: Reference gene primers were amplified, and this amplification served to estimate nucleated cell counts. Profiled with immunoSEQ multiplex PCR; TCRdb holds only in-frame clones, not every one. Clone size and V and J calls were adopted from that table, with D and trimming inferred from the DNA. The table has 120,000 to 150,000 clones, 80% to 90% seen once; the top ten hold 0.95%. The receptor was derived from a woman aged 45-59 years with acute or convalescent COVID-19. The sequenced material came from peripheral blood. The gene calls are TRBV7-9 and TRBJ2-1; 16 bases match TRBD2. CDR3 DNA sequence: TGTGCCAGCAGCCAGGGACTAGCGGGAGGGAGCTCCTACAATGAGCAGTTCTTC. Translating it yields CASSQGLAGGSSYNEQFF.